These 10 T cell receptor beta chains were all obtained from the same sample, sequenced in a study of OX40 agonist ivuxolimab in advanced cancers. Library preparation employed the immunoSEQ multiplex PCR assay. The table was pulled from immuneACCESS by TCRdb, which kept in-frame rearrangements only. Such tables lose some clones; where checked, under half of the loss comes from unresolved V genes, and the rest has no known cause. In all, the sample holds about 28,000 clones, and 82% of those were seen once. Of the sample, roughly a fifth is held by the ten largest clones. The sequencing here drew on CD4+ or CD8+ T cells sorted from blood, taken in a trial of the OX40 agonist ivuxolimab. These receptor sequences come from an adult with an advanced solid tumor such as melanoma, head and neck, liver or kidney cancer.

The rearrangement joins TRBV6-5 to TRBJ2-1; 11 nucleotides agree with TRBD2. The V gene end was trimmed by 6 bases and the J gene end by 6 bases; junction bases not matched to a gene: 7. This CDR3 contains 15 residues. Germline V gene sequence: CDR1 MNHEY, CDR2 SVGAGI. CDR3 nucleotide sequence: TGTGCCAGCAGCCGTAGCGGGGGGGCGGGCAATGAGCAGTTCTTC. This encodes CASSRSGGAGNEQFF.

This clone was detected only a few times. The chain couples TRBV11-2 to TRBJ1-4; weak D call: TRBD1 (5 bases). The CDR3 loop spans 13 amino acids. Per the germline V gene, CDR1 is SGHAT and CDR2 is FQNNGV. Trimming removed 3 bases at V and 4 bases at J, with 6 bases between. The chain's CDR3 is CASSFRVNEKLFF. DNA of the CDR3: TGTGCCAGCAGCTTCAGGGTTAATGAAAAACTGTTTTTT.

The genes are TRBV6-5 and TRBJ1-1, with TRBD1 identical over 9 bases. This CDR3 is built from 14 residues. With 5 bases clipped from V and 7 bases from J, the junction kept 8 bases outside the gene matches. Germline CDR1 is MNHEY and CDR2 is SVGAGI. DNA for the CDR3: TGTGCCAGCAGTCCACAGGGGGCGAGGGGTGAAGCTTTCTTT. Its translation is CASSPQGARGEAFF.

The chain links TRBV5-1 to TRBJ1-2; D possibly corresponds to TRBD1 (5 bases). This CDR3 contains 15 residues. V shed 4 bases and J shed 7 bases, with 20 bases lying between them. Germline values: CDR1 SGHRS, CDR2 YFSETQ. The CDR3 here is CASSPGGSGGFGYTF. The CDR3 coding sequence is TGCGCCAGCAGCCCCGGGGGGAGCGGAGGTTTTGGCTACACCTTC.

The rearrangement uses TRBV5-5 and TRBJ2-7; the match to TRBD2 covers 9 bases. Germline V CDR1 and CDR2: SGHKS, YYEKEE (reference sequence). This CDR3 spans 15 amino acids. The V segment lost 2 bases and the J segment 5 bases; nucleotides outside the gene matches: 8. CDR3 DNA: TGTGCCAGCAGCTTCTATAGCGGGAGTCTAGACGAGCAGTACTTC. Its translation is CASSFYSGSLDEQYF.

The V and J genes are TRBV9 and TRBJ2-5, with D perhaps given as TRBD1 or TRBD2 (6 bases each). The CDR3 totals 14 residues. Germline-derived CDR1 and CDR2 are SGDLS and YYNGEE. V lost 4 bases and J 5 bases, leaving 15 bases between the germline ends. The chain's CDR3 is CASSPSGGWETQYF. The CDR3 DNA follows: TGTGCCAGCAGCCCCTCCGGGGGCTGGGAGACCCAGTACTTC.

The chain uses TRBV21-1 and TRBJ2-5; TRBD2 reflects the table's D call only, with no check against the DNA. TRBV21-1 is classified as a pseudogene. The CDR3 sequence is 14 residues long. CDR3 in DNA: TGTGCCAGCAGCAAAGCGGGAGACCAAGAGACCCAGTACTTC. It encodes CASSKAGDQETQYF.

V and J are TRBV7-8 and TRBJ2-7; D uncertain. CDR3 length: 17 amino acids. Germline CDR1 SGHVS, CDR2 FQNEAQ. Trimming stripped 2 bases from V and 1 base from J, with 18 bases between. As DNA, the CDR3 is TGTGCCAGCAGCTTACTTGACGGCTACAGTGGATCCTACGAGCAGTACTTC. This codes for CASSLLDGYSGSYEQYF. The variable domain in full, completed from reference TRBV7-8 and TRBJ2-7, reads GAGVSQSPRYKVAKRGQDVALRCDPISGHVSLFWYQQALGQGPEFLTYFQNEAQLDKSGLPSDRFFAERPEGSVSTLKIQRTQQEDSAVYLCASSLLDGYSGSYEQYFGPGTRLTVT.

The chain carries TRBV5-6 and TRBJ1-6, with no clear D. V was shortened by 4 bases and J by 9 bases, with 8 bases between the two germline ends. The CDR3 has 12 residues. Germline CDR1 and CDR2: SGHDT and YYEEEE. The CDR3 nucleotides read TGTGCCAGCAGCGCCTCTTTTTCACCCCTCCACTTT. Amino acids: CASSASFSPLHF.

The rearrangement joins TRBV5-5 to TRBJ2-3; 10 bases agree with TRBD1. Germline values: CDR1 SGHKS, CDR2 YYEKEE (reference sequence). The junction had 9 bases not matched to a gene; V was cut back by 4 bases and J by 7 bases. The CDR3 consists of 15 residues. The CDR3 here is CASSLGTGVMNTQYF. In nucleotides, the CDR3 is TGTGCCAGCAGCCTTGGGACAGGGGTAATGAATACGCAGTATTTT.